The 30 T cell receptor beta chains given below trace back to one sample, sequenced in a study of blood T cell repertoires in COVID-19. Only in-frame clones appear in the TCRdb table, and some are missing; sequencing was by immunoSEQ multiplex PCR. The table records approximately 210,000 clones, approximately 80% of them present only once. Sequenced input: peripheral blood. Source of these receptors: a woman at least 80 years old with COVID-19, enrolled during active disease.

This clone was counted a few times. The rearrangement uses TRBV4-1 and TRBJ2-3; D might be TRBD1 (5 bases). Trimming stripped 0 bases from V and 3 bases from J, with 13 bases between. In germline, CDR1 is MGHRA, CDR2 YSYEKL. This CDR3 has 16 amino acids. CDR3 in amino acids: CASSQDLRGKTDTQYF. The CDR3 DNA is TGCGCCAGCAGCCAAGATCTAAGGGGTAAAACAGATACGCAGTATTTT.

The chain couples TRBV5-8 to TRBJ2-3; 8 positions agree with TRBD2. Per the germline V gene, CDR1 is SGHTS and CDR2 is YDEGEE. The V and J ends lost 6 bases and 5 bases, in that order; junction bases with no gene match: 17. This CDR3 has 17 amino acids. The CDR3 coding sequence is TGTGCCAGCATCCTAAGTGGGGCGGGAGGCCCCCAAGATACGCAGTATTTT. The encoded protein is CASILSGAGGPQDTQYF.

This chain joins TRBV7-9 and TRBJ1-1; 7 bases fit TRBD1. After removal of 5 bases from V and 1 base from J, the junction contained 7 bases not matched to a gene. The CDR3 extends over 15 amino acids. The germline V gene encodes CDR1 SEHNR and CDR2 FQNEAQ (reference sequence). The CDR3 spells CASSPFTGANTEAFF. Written as DNA, the CDR3 is TGTGCCAGCAGCCCGTTTACAGGGGCGAACACTGAAGCTTTCTTT. The complete variable domain, with remaining parts taken from reference TRBV7-9 and TRBJ1-1, reads DTGVSQNPRHKITKRGQNVTFRCDPISEHNRLYWYRQTLGQGPEFLTYFQNEAQLEKSRLLSDRFSAERPKGSFSTLEIQRTEQGDSAMYLCASSPFTGANTEAFFGQGTRLTVV.

J is TRBJ2-1 and V is TRBV6-4, with 12 bases lining up with TRBD2. Losses at the gene ends were 11 bases for V and 3 bases for J; bases not matched to a gene: 8. The V gene's germline CDR1 is MRHNA and CDR2 SNTAGT. The CDR3 has 15 amino acids. The CDR3 bases are TGTGCCCGGACTCCTAGCGGGAGGGTCTACAATGAGCAGTTCTTC. This encodes CARTPSGRVYNEQFF.

The table lists this clone with a few counts. The chain joins TRBV6-5 to TRBJ2-4, with 7 bases that match TRBD1. Looked up from germline, CDR1 is MNHEY and CDR2 is SVGAGI. Trimming at V came to 5 bases and at J to 0 bases, leaving 4 bases not matched to a gene. CDR3 length: 15 residues. CDR3 sequence reads: CASSHTGEAKNIQYF. The CDR3 DNA sequence: TGTGCCAGCAGTCATACAGGGGAAGCCAAAAACATTCAGTACTTC.

The rearrangement joins TRBV28 to TRBJ1-5; no clear D gene. The CDR3 is 14 residues long. Looked up from germline, CDR1 is MDHEN and CDR2 is SYDVKM. The V end lost 6 bases, the J end lost 6 bases, and 15 bases lay between the germline ends. The CDR3 protein is CASRVRDNSQPQHF. CDR3 nucleotides: TGTGCCAGCAGGGTCCGGGATAACAGTCAGCCCCAGCATTTT.

The chain joins TRBV9 to TRBJ2-1; D perhaps matches TRBD2 (5 bases). Looked up from germline, CDR1 is SGDLS and CDR2 is YYNGEE. Trimming removed 4 bases from V and 0 bases from J, with 14 bases in between. This CDR3 region has 16 residues. The CDR3 region has the DNA TGTGCCAGCAGCCCAAAGCGGTTGAGCTCCTACAATGAGCAGTTCTTC. Translation: CASSPKRLSSYNEQFF.

The DNA for the CDR3 is TGTGCCAGCAGCTCCGGGACAGGGAGCTACACCTTC. Translation: CASSSGTGSYTF. The chain employs TRBV7-3 and TRBJ1-2; 9 bases line up with TRBD1. The CDR3 has 12 amino acids. The germline CDR1 and CDR2 sequences are SGHTA and FQGTGA. V trimming: 4 bases; J trimming: 9 bases; junction bases outside the gene matches: 3.

The chain links TRBV3-1 (or the pseudogene TRBV3-2) to TRBJ2-2; D remains ambiguous. The V gene lost 1 base and the J gene lost 5 bases, with 11 bases spanning the gap. This CDR3 has 15 residues. CDR1 is LGHDT, CDR2 YNNKEL, per germline (reference sequence). The CDR3 spells CASSQVGHLTGELFF. CDR3 DNA sequence: TGTGCCAGCAGCCAAGTTGGGCACCTTACCGGGGAGCTGTTTTTT.

The chain employs TRBV9 and TRBJ2-5; TRBD1 matches at 10 bases. The germline V gene has CDR1 SGDLS and CDR2 YYNGEE. Unmatched junction bases numbered 7, after V lost 3 bases and J lost 5 bases. The CDR3 consists of 15 residues. CDR3 sequence: CASSGQGAPRETQYF. In DNA, the CDR3 is TGTGCCAGCAGCGGACAGGGGGCGCCCCGGGAGACCCAGTACTTC.

V and J are TRBV6-1 and TRBJ1-1; 7 bases align to TRBD1. Germline trimming cut 3 bases from V and 4 bases from J; bases unmatched to any gene: 2. From germline, CDR1 is MNHNS and CDR2 SASEGT. There are 13 residues in the CDR3. The CDR3 loop reads CASSDRQGTEAFF. CDR3 nucleotides: TGTGCCAGCAGTGATCGACAGGGCACTGAAGCTTTCTTT.

This clone was recorded only once. The chain is built from TRBV27 and TRBJ1-3; D may be TRBD1 (5 bases). Germline-derived CDR1 and CDR2 are MNHEY and SMNVEV (reference sequence). This CDR3 contains 14 residues. Trimming removed 5 bases at V and 6 bases at J, with 14 bases between. The CDR3 bases are TGTGCCAGCAGTCCCTTTCGGGGGGAAAACACCATATATTTT. Protein: CASSPFRGENTIYF.

The chain links TRBV5-6 to TRBJ2-3; a weak D match, TRBD2 (7 bases). This CDR3 has 15 amino acids. V dropped 1 base and J dropped 2 bases, with 11 bases sitting between them. Germline V lookup: CDR1 SGHDT, CDR2 YYEEEE. DNA for the CDR3: TGTGCCAGCAGCTTGACAGGGACTAACACAGATACGCAGTATTTT. It translates to CASSLTGTNTDTQYF.

The J gene is TRBJ1-5, the V gene TRBV5-6, with TRBD1 as a possible D gene (5 bases). V lost 0 bases, J lost 8 bases, and 15 bases lay in between. CDR3 length equals 15 residues. CDR1 and CDR2 (germline): SGHDT, YYEEEE. In DNA form, the CDR3 reads TGTGCCAGCAGCTTGGGGCCCCAGGGTGGGGAGCCCCAGCATTTT. Residues: CASSLGPQGGEPQHF.

The chain couples TRBV5-1 to TRBJ2-5; TRBD2 aligns across 7 bases. This CDR3 is 12 amino acids long. The germline CDR1 and CDR2 sequences are SGHRS and YFSETQ. J lost 2 bases, V lost 5 bases, and 0 bases had no gene match. Written as DNA, the CDR3 is TGCGCCAGCAGACTAGCGCAAGAGACCCAGTACTTC. It specifies CASRLAQETQYF.

The rearrangement links TRBV5-1 to TRBJ2-5; 9 bases are a match to TRBD2. The germline CDR1 and CDR2 sequences are SGHRS and YFSETQ. The junction had 7 bases not matched to a gene; V was cut back by 2 bases and J by 2 bases. The CDR3 runs to 16 residues. The CDR3 sequence is CASSFTTSGQQETQYF. CDR3 bases: TGCGCCAGCAGCTTTACGACTAGCGGCCAACAAGAGACCCAGTACTTC.

With regard to this clone: Germline is not matched at one junction end, which may reflect a read error. V is TRBV6-1 and J is TRBJ2-3; TRBD1 might be the D (6 bases). CDR1 and CDR2 (germline): MNHNS, SASEGT. The CDR3 length is 15 residues. CDR3: CASTEYNRATDTQYF. In DNA, the CDR3 is TGTGCCAGCACTGAATATAACAGGGCGACAGATACGCAGTATTTT.

V usage is TRBV3-1 (or the pseudogene TRBV3-2) and J usage is TRBJ1-4, with D perhaps matching TRBD1 (5 bases). Trimming left V 3 bases short and J 8 bases short, with 13 bases between. Looked up from germline, CDR1 is LGHDT and CDR2 is YNNKEL (reference sequence). This CDR3 has 14 residues. CDR3 loop: CASSHYEWGEKLFF. CDR3 DNA: TGTGCCAGCAGCCATTACGAGTGGGGCGAAAAACTGTTTTTT.

This clone has more than one count but fewer than ten. The CDR3 loop reads CASSPPTGQYYEQYF. The CDR3 DNA sequence: TGTGCCAGCAGCCCCCCGACAGGGCAGTACTACGAGCAGTACTTC. This chain uses TRBV7-9 with TRBJ2-7, with 7 bases identical to TRBD1. The CDR3 is 15 residues long. In germline, CDR1 is SEHNR, CDR2 FQNEAQ (reference sequence). V was pared by 5 bases and J by 3 bases, with 10 bases of the junction left unmatched. Together with reference TRBV7-9 and TRBJ2-7, the CDR3 gives the full variable domain: DTGVSQNPRHKITKRGQNVTFRCDPISEHNRLYWYRQTLGQGPEFLTYFQNEAQLEKSRLLSDRFSAERPKGSFSTLEIQRTEQGDSAMYLCASSPPTGQYYEQYFGPGTRLTVT.

The J gene is TRBJ1-4, the V gene TRBV19; 8 bases are shared with TRBD1. This CDR3 has 14 residues. V shed 5 bases, J shed 4 bases, and the junction held 3 bases outside the gene matches. Germline V gene lookup returns CDR1 LNHDA and CDR2 SQIVND (reference sequence). The DNA of the CDR3 is TGTGCCAGTAGTGGGACAGGAGTTAATGAAAAACTGTTTTTT. Translated, it gives CASSGTGVNEKLFF.

The chain recombines TRBV18 with TRBJ2-3; D is unresolved. V was shortened by 3 bases and J by 5 bases, with 9 bases between the two germline ends. The CDR3 has 13 amino acids. CDR1 and CDR2 from the germline V gene are KGHSH and LQKENI. As DNA, the CDR3 is TGTGCCAGCTCACCCTATCCAAGAGATACGCAGTATTTT. It specifies CASSPYPRDTQYF.

Only one count was recorded for this clone. The V and J genes are TRBV9 and TRBJ1-2; D is perhaps TRBD1 (6 bases). CDR1 and CDR2 (germline): SGDLS, YYNGEE. V lost 0 bases and J 8 bases, leaving 17 bases between the germline ends. The CDR3 is 15 residues long. In nucleotides, the CDR3 is TGTGCCAGCAGCGTAGCGGCCGCGGGGGGCGGAGGCTACACCTTC. Translating gives CASSVAAAGGGGYTF.

The chain is built from TRBV3-1 (or the pseudogene TRBV3-2) and TRBJ1-6, with 7 bases fitting TRBD1. The J segment lost 10 bases and the V segment lost 6 bases, leaving 9 bases of the junction unmatched. The CDR3 sequence is 14 residues long. Germline CDR1 LGHDT, CDR2 YNNKEL (reference sequence). Written as DNA, the CDR3 is TGTGCCAGCAGTCCTCGACAGGGCCACTCACCCCTCCACTTT. Protein: CASSPRQGHSPLHF.

V gene TRBV4-2 combines with J gene TRBJ1-1; 7 positions match TRBD1. The germline CDR1 and CDR2 sequences are LGHNA and YNFKEQ. The V and J ends lost 3 bases and 7 bases, in that order; junction bases with no gene match: 5. The CDR3 totals 13 residues. Written as DNA, the CDR3 is TGTGCCAGCAGCCAGGGCCGGGACAGTGAAGCTTTCTTT. As protein: CASSQGRDSEAFF.

The V and J genes are TRBV4-2 and TRBJ1-1; possibly TRBD1 for D (6 bases). Looked up from germline, CDR1 is LGHNA and CDR2 is YNFKEQ. The CDR3 extends over 15 amino acids. Trimming left V 0 bases short and J 7 bases short, with 15 bases between. This CDR3 is CASSQDIGTLYEAFF. The CDR3 DNA reads as TGTGCCAGCAGCCAAGATATAGGGACACTATATGAAGCTTTCTTT.

The rearrangement joins TRBV19 to TRBJ2-1, with D possibly being TRBD1 (6 bases). CDR3 size: 17 residues. V lost 4 bases and J lost 3, with 19 bases in between. Germline loops: CDR1 LNHDA, CDR2 SQIVND (reference sequence). CDR3 in DNA: TGTGCCAGTAGTACGTTACAGGGCGCCCCTTTCTACAATGAGCAGTTCTTC. Amino acids: CASSTLQGAPFYNEQFF.

This clone was recorded only once. The genes are TRBV19 and TRBJ1-2; D is ambiguous. The germline V gene encodes CDR1 LNHDA and CDR2 SQIVND (reference sequence). The CDR3 totals 12 residues. The V and J ends lost 5 bases and 5 bases respectively, with 9 bases between them. This CDR3 is CASSVEGYGYTF. CDR3 coding DNA: TGTGCCAGTAGTGTGGAGGGTTATGGCTACACCTTC.

The chain recombines TRBV2 with TRBJ1-4; the D gene is possibly TRBD1 (5 bases). CDR1 is SNHLY, CDR2 FYNNEI, per germline. V lost 7 bases and J 6 bases, leaving 12 bases between the germline ends. The CDR3 length is 13 residues. The CDR3 nucleotides are TGTGCCAGCACAGAAGGGGAAGATGAAAAACTGTTTTTT. Amino acid sequence: CASTEGEDEKLFF.

The chain uses TRBV12-5 and TRBJ1-6; 9 nucleotides line up with TRBD1. The germline V gene encodes CDR1 LGHNT and CDR2 FRNRAP. This CDR3 region has 16 residues. V was clipped by 5 bases and J by 1 base; unmatched bases: 3. The CDR3: CASGPTGGSYNSPLHF. The CDR3 nucleotides are TGTGCTAGTGGTCCGACAGGGGGATCCTATAATTCACCCCTCCACTTT.

This sequence joins TRBV11-2 and TRBJ2-3, with D maybe TRBD1 (6 bases). Germline CDR1 is SGHAT and CDR2 is FQNNGV. The CDR3 is made up of 12 amino acids. V dropped 5 bases and J dropped 11 bases, with 14 bases sitting between them. CDR3: CASSPGQSGQYF. In DNA form, the CDR3 reads TGTGCCAGCAGCCCTGGACAGTCCGGGCAGTATTTT.